The source of this TCR beta chain is a study of a mutant IDH1 vaccine in newly diagnosed glioma. Study information: Sex distribution of treated patients was around 62% male and 37.5% female; mean age was 40.4 years. Patients had received radiotherapy, temozolomide, or both previously, most receiving both.

The repertoire was sequenced with immunoSEQ multiplex PCR; TCRdb's copy has only in-frame clones and lacks some. The profile shows roughly 19,000 clones, approximately 85% of them singletons. Time point of the sample: baseline, week 1 (first vaccination visit). Treatment here: pre-vaccination baseline after standard-of-care therapy. V gave up 0 bases and J gave up 3 bases, with 15 bases separating them. The CDR3 consists of 16 residues. Germline V gene sequence: CDR1 SGHRS, CDR2 YFSETQ. Comment on this clone: What it binds is not known.

Whole-study results and caveats: Pseudoprogression appears to have had no connection to changes in top peripheral T cell clonotypes.

The receptor was isolated from a man between 35 and 55 years old with glioma. The rearrangement joins TRBV5-1 to TRBJ1-1, with D perhaps TRBD1 (6 bases). Sequencing used PBMCs, obtained from a glioma patient treated with radiotherapy, temozolomide or both. This CDR3 reads CASSLEGRGRDTEAFF. The DNA for the CDR3 is TGCGCCAGCAGCTTGGAAGGCAGGGGACGGGACACTGAAGCTTTCTTT.